The T cell receptor beta chain described here comes from a study of shared clonotypes between healthy human individuals. Background on the study: Every donor yielded three CD4 naive, three CD4 memory, two CD8 naive and one CD8 memory plate.

Only in-frame clones appear in the TCRdb table, and some are missing; sequencing was by immunoSEQ multiplex PCR. The table shows around 640,000 clones, with roughly 95% occurring only once. With respect to this clone: Its cognate antigen is unknown.

General observations from the study: In general, naive subsets displayed greater estimated richness than memory subsets did.

CD45RO-negative, CCR7-selected cells formed the naive CD8 fraction, which excluded terminally differentiated effector memory CD45RA+ cells. The sequenced sample was naive CD8+ T cells sorted from blood. This receptor was identified in a woman aged 30 to 39 in good health.

The CDR3 DNA reads as TGTGCCAGCAGTGATCTTCCCGACACCGCAAGCAATCAGCCCCAGCATTTT. Translated, it gives CASSDLPDTASNQPQHF. The genes are TRBV6-1 and TRBJ1-5; D remains ambiguous. The CDR3 covers 17 residues. Trimming pared 3 bases from V and 1 base from J, leaving 16 bases between. Germline assignment: CDR1 MNHNS and CDR2 SASEGT.